At least ten counts were recorded for the clone carrying this T cell receptor beta chain. The antigen is unknown. Genomic DNA from bulk tumor acted as the template, and around 600 ng was loaded per sample. From each primary tumor, several far-apart biopsies were obtained during surgery. The study enrolled patients with untreated, newly diagnosed non-small cell lung cancer who underwent curative surgery. It was a multiplex PCR that amplified TCR beta CDR3, with 32 V and 13 J primers. TCRdb re-called the multiplex PCR reads with MiXCR, one entry per CDR3 protein. The table includes fewer than 15,000 distinct CDR3 sequences, about a quarter detected once. This CDR3 contains 14 residues. V was pared by 4 bases and J by 4 bases, with 13 bases between. CDR1 and CDR2 (germline): MDHEN, SYDVKM. The record originates from a study of immune heterogeneity within non-small cell lung tumors. Study information: Histologically, a few tumors were squamous cell carcinomas and more than 9 were non-squamous carcinomas. The remaining 1 tumor was not otherwise specified.

Study conclusions and caveats: Alongside site-unique high-frequency clones, identical dominant CDR3 beta clonotypes recurred across tumor sites within a patient.

The sequencing sample was made of lung tumor tissue. The receptor comes from a man in his fifties with non-small cell lung cancer. The chain couples TRBV28 to TRBJ1-2; tentatively, D is TRBD1 (5 bases). CDR3 DNA sequence: TGTGCCAGCAGTTCCCGGACAAAACTCTATGGCTACACCTTC. It specifies CASSSRTKLYGYTF.